The clone carrying this T cell receptor beta chain came up once. Its antigen is unknown. Researchers ran the PCR with 60 Vbeta and 13 Jbeta primers. The protocol was immunoSEQ multiplex PCR, while the TCRdb copy is restricted to in-frame clones and leaves out a portion. The table includes under 110,000 clones, approximately 75% detected once. These data belong to a study of cytomegalovirus exposure and HLA in healthy donors. The V end lost 5 bases, the J end lost 2 bases, and 19 bases lay between the germline ends. Germline V lookup: CDR1 LNHNV, CDR2 YYDKDF (reference sequence). The CDR3 is 16 amino acids. Study observations and caveats: Per a later analysis, HLA-associated TCR beta chains showed more clonal expansion than other, equally common TCR beta chains. The likely origin of a cluster of highly shared sequence variants was a sequencing artifact. CMV serostatus was the sole immune exposure data available. In a later analysis, TCR beta V- and J-gene trimming was associated with a missense DCLRE1C variant.

The clonotype originates from a woman aged 40 to 49 in good health and CMV-seronegative. Sequenced material: PBMCs. The chain is built from TRBV15 and TRBJ2-7; D gene ambiguous. The CDR3 DNA reads TGTGCCACCAGCCGACTCGGAGTAGGCAATCCCTACGAGCAGTACTTC. Translated, it gives CATSRLGVGNPYEQYF.